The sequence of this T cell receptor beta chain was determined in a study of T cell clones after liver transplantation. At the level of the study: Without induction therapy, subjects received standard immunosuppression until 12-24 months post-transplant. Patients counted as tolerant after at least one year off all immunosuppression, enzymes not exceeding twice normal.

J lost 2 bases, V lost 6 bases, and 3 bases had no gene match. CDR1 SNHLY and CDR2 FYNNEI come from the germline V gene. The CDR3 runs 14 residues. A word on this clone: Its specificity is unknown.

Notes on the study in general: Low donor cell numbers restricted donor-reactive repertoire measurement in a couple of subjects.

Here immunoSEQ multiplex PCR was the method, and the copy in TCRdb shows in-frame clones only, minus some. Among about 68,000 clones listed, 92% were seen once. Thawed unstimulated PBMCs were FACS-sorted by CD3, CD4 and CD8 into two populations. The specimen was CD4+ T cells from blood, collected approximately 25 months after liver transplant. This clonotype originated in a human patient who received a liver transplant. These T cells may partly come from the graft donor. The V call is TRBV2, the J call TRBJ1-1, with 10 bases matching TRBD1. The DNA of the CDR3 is TGTGCCAGCAGGCAGACAGGGGGCAACACTGAAGCTTTCTTT. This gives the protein CASRQTGGNTEAFF.